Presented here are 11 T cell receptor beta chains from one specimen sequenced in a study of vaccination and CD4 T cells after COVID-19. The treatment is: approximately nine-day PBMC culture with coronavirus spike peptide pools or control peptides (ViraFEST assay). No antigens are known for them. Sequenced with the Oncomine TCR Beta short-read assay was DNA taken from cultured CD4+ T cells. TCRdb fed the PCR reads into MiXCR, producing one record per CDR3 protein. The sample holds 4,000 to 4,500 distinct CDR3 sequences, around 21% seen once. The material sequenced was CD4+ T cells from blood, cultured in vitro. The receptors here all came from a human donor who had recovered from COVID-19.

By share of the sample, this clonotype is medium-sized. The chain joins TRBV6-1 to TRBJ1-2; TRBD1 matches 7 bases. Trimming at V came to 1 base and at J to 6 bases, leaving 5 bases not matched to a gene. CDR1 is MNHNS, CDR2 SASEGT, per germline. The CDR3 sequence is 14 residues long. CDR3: CASSEDRGGHGYTF. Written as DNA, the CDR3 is TGTGCCAGCAGTGAAGACAGGGGAGGGCATGGCTACACCTTC.

This CDR3 reads CAWSQTLDEQFF. In DNA, the CDR3 is TGTGCCTGGAGCCAAACCCTGGATGAGCAGTTCTTC. The chain couples TRBV30 to TRBJ2-1; no clear D. The germline V gene has CDR1 GTSNPN and CDR2 SVGIG (reference sequence). Trimming stripped 3 bases from V and 8 bases from J, with 11 bases between. CDR3 length: 12 residues. The variable domain in full, with the rest retrieved from reference TRBV30 and TRBJ2-1, is SQTIHQWPATLVQPVGSPLSLECTVEGTSNPNLYWYRQAAGRGLQLLFYSVGIGQISSEVPQNLSASRPQDRQFILSSKKLLLSDSGFYLCAWSQTLDEQFFGPGTRLTVL.

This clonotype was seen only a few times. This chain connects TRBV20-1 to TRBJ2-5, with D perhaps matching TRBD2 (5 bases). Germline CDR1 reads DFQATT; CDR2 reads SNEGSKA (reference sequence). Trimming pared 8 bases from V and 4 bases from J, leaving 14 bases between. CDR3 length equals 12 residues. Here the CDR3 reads CSTRPSGETQYF. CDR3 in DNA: TGCAGTACAAGGCCCAGCGGAGAGACCCAGTACTTC.

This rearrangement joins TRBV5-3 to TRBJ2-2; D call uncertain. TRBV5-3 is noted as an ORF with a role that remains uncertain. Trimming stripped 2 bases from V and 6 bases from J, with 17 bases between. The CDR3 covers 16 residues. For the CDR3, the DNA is TGTGCCAGAAGCTTTATCTCCCCGGTCGGACCCGGGGAGCTGTTTTTT. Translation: CARSFISPVGPGELFF.

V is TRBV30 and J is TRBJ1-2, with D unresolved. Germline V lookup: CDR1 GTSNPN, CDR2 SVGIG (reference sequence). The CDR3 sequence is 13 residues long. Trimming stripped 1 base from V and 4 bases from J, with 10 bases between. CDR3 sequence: CAWSADLAYGYTF. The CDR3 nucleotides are TGTGCCTGGAGTGCCGACTTAGCCTATGGCTACACCTTC.

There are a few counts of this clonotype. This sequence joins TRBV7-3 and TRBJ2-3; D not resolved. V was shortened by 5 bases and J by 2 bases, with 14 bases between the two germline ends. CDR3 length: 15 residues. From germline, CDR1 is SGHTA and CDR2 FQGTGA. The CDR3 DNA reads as TGTGCCAGCAGCCGCGGACCACTCGACACAGATACGCAGTATTTT. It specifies CASSRGPLDTDTQYF.

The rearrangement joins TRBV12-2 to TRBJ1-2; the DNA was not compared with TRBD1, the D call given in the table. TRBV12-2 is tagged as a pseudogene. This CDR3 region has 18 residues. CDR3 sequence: CASRLSATRGRMFYGYTF. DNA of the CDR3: TGTGCAAGTCGCTTAAGCGCGACAAGGGGGCGGATGTTCTATGGCTACACCTTC.

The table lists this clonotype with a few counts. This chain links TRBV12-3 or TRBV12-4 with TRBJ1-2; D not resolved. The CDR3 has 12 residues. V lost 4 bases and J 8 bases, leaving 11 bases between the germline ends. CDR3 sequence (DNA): TGTGCCAGCAGTTCACTGGCGGGCGGCTACACCTTC. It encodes CASSSLAGGYTF.

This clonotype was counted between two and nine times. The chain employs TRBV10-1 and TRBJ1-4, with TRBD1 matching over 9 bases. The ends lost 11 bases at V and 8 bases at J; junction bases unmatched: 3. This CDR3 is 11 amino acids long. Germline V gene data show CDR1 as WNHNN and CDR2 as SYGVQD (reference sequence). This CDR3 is CAGTGYEKLFF. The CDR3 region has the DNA TGCGCCGGGACAGGGTACGAAAAACTGTTTTTT.

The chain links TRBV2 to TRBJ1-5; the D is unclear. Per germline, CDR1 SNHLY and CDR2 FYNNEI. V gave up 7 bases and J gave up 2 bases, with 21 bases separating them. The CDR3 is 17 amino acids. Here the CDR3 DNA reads TGTGCCAGCAACAGTGAATTGGGCTCCCGCGGCAATCAGCCCCAGCATTTT. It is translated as CASNSELGSRGNQPQHF.

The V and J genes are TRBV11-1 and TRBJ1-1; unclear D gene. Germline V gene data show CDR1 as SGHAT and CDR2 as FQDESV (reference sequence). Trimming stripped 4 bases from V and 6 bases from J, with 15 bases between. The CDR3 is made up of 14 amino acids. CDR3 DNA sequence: TGTGCCAGCAGCTATGGGGTAGGCGAGGCTGAAGCTTTCTTT. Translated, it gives CASSYGVGEAEAFF.